This T cell receptor beta chain derives from a study of blood T cells in healthy people across ages. Note on this clonotype: What it recognizes is unknown.

A sample-barcoded 5' primer and a J-beta primer mix were used in a second PCR of about 7 to 11 cycles. Tagging of each cDNA molecule was performed by a template-switch adaptor with 12 random nucleotides. In TCRdb, the 5' RACE reads were re-called with MiXCR into one record per CDR3 protein. The data hold approximately 810,000 distinct CDR3 sequences, with more than 25% observed a single time. Points from the study as a whole: Per million T cells, TCR beta diversity dropped roughly linearly as age increased.

With V trimmed by 3 bases and J by 12 bases, 5 bases remained unmatched. The length of the CDR3 is 12 residues. Per germline, CDR1 KGHSH and CDR2 LQKENI. Material for sequencing was blood. The receptor was isolated from a woman older than 75 in good health. The gene calls are TRBV18 and TRBJ2-3; 8 bases agree with TRBD2. The CDR3 here is CASSPAGGSQYF. The DNA for the CDR3 is TGTGCCAGCTCACCCGCGGGGGGCTCCCAGTATTTT.